This T cell receptor beta chain was recovered during a study of beta chain features in type 1 diabetes. Study results and limitations: Cells expressing TCR highly could be over-represented by cDNA sequencing. TCRB CDR3s were moderately but significantly shorter in Type 1 diabetes patients in all four CD4+ subsets. TCRB rearrangement may or may not be influenced by HLA type; here this remained unresolved.

Per the germline V gene, CDR1 is SGHNT and CDR2 is YYREEE (reference sequence). V lost 0 bases and J lost 4; bases outside the gene matches: 7. The CDR3 has 16 amino acids. Details on this clone: Its specificity is unknown.

Reverse transcription of all isolated RNA meant that expressed TCRB transcripts were sequenced. Sequencing was performed with immunoSEQ multiplex PCR; in TCRdb, only in-frame clones are kept and a portion is missing. The table has approximately 340,000 clones, about 16% seen once. The source material was naive CD4+ T cells from blood. V gene TRBV5-4 combines with J gene TRBJ2-7; 10 nucleotides align to TRBD2. This clonotype was sampled from a woman aged 18-30 years in good health. The CDR3 sequence: CASSLGRLAGVYEQYF. DNA of the CDR3: TGTGCCAGCAGCTTGGGGCGTCTAGCGGGAGTATACGAGCAGTACTTC.